This T cell receptor (beta chain) was captured by sequencing in a study of CD8 T cells in Susac syndrome. The study used treatment-naive patients who had stable or active relapsing-remitting disease as multiple sclerosis controls. Random hexamers primed reverse transcription of about 0.5 to 1 ug RNA. Amplification of TCR beta CDR3 was carried out by immunoSEQ multiplex PCR, which covered 54 Vbeta and 13 Jbeta segments. TCRdb reprocessed the immunoSEQ multiplex PCR reads via MiXCR and lists one record per CDR3 protein. This table has hundreds of thousands of distinct CDR3 sequences, approximately 85% appearing once. The CDR3 spans 18 residues. V gave up 5 bases and J gave up 2 bases; unmatched junction bases: 9. Germline values: CDR1 MNHEY, CDR2 SMNVEV (reference sequence).

This receptor was obtained from a human donor with multiple sclerosis. The source material was CD8+ T cells from PBMCs. V usage is TRBV27 and J usage is TRBJ2-3; 14 bases agree with TRBD2. The CDR3 reads CASSQGTSGGPPTDTQYF. CDR3 nucleotides: TGTGCCAGCAGTCAGGGGACTAGCGGGGGACCCCCCACAGATACGCAGTATTTT.